This TCR beta chain emerged from a study of response to subunit inactivated influenza vaccine (dated by TCRdb to 2017 to 2018). Study-level background: Deep quantitative profiling of the T cell receptor repertoire was used in the study to follow responses to a trivalent subunit inactivated influenza vaccine.

Paper-wide results and their limitations: The authors suggested that each seasonal influenza vaccination may recruit only a limited number of new T cells.

In regard to this clonotype: Its antigen is currently not known. Base qualities were left out, and no much larger clone turns up one base away.

Receptor libraries were prepared by RT-PCR. Sequencing used an Illumina HiSeq 2500. Using fastp at Q25 and MiXCR, TCRdb reprocessed the public reads and kept productive beta chains. Rows merge per CDR3 protein into single entries with the most common DNA and genes. The sample table holds hundreds of thousands of distinct CDR3 sequences, of which more than 15% were seen once. The top ten hold roughly 10% of the sample. From the cysteine up to the phenylalanine, the CDR3 has a length of 14 residues. Just CDR3 DNA is preserved here, 42 bases in frame from base 1. Compared with germline, V lacks 6 bases and J lacks 4 bases; bases without a gene match: 7. Taken from the germline V gene (reference sequence), the CDR1 and CDR2 loops are DFQATT and SNEGSKA.

This TCR came from a man aged 45-65 years who received an inactivated influenza vaccine. Donor details come from another sample of the same person, matched by shared clones. This chain joins TRBV20-1 to TRBJ2-3; 10 bases in the junction line up with TRBD2. The sample consisted of PBMCs from blood, taken roughly 13 days after vaccination. The CDR3 loop reads CSADLAGAPDTQYF. The DNA is as follows: TGCAGTGCGGACCTAGCGGGAGCCCCAGATACGCAGTATTTT.